A single sample is the source of the 17 T cell receptor beta chains below, sequenced in a study of chemoradiotherapy in HPV16-positive cancers. Sequencing used immunoSEQ multiplex PCR; TCRdb keeps in-frame clones, though not all of them. The sample gives approximately 17,000 clones, 55% to 75% of which show up once; around 7.6% is in the top ten. The sample was tumor tissue, taken from a patient who underwent chemoradiotherapy. All receptors derive from a human donor with HPV-associated anogenital cancer.

The CDR3 protein is CASSLFGISRGGKKLFF. The CDR3 nucleotides read TGTGCCAGCAGCTTGTTTGGAATTTCGAGAGGGGGGAAAAAACTGTTTTTT. The chain joins TRBV5-5 to TRBJ1-4; TRBD1 might be the D (6 bases). CDR1 SGHKS and CDR2 YYEKEE come from the germline V gene (reference sequence). V lost 1 base and J 9 bases, leaving 22 bases between the germline ends. The CDR3 length is 17 residues. Combining the CDR3 with reference TRBV5-5 and TRBJ1-4 gives the whole variable domain DAGVTQSPTHLIKTRGQQVTLRCSPISGHKSVSWYQQVLGQGPQFIFQYYEKEERGRGNFPDRFSARQFPNYSSELNVNALLLGDSALYLCASSLFGISRGGKKLFFGSGTQLSVL.

In this sample, this clone turned up once. This chain uses TRBV10-2 with TRBJ2-5, with 9 bases fitting TRBD2. The CDR3 contains 15 residues. Germline V gene data show CDR1 as WSHSY and CDR2 as SAAADI. The V and J ends lost 10 bases and 7 bases, in that order; junction bases with no gene match: 16. The CDR3 loop reads CATSSLASGIRTQYF. The DNA for the CDR3 is TGCGCCACTTCCAGCTTGGCTAGCGGGATAAGGACCCAGTACTTC.

The gene calls are TRBV7-9 and TRBJ2-7; the D gene is possibly TRBD1 (5 bases). From germline, CDR1 is SEHNR and CDR2 FQNEAQ (reference sequence). The germline V and J ends were trimmed by 1 base and 4 bases, with 14 bases remaining between them. The CDR3 runs to 15 residues. CDR3 loop: CASSLVSGKLYEQYF. CDR3 DNA sequence: TGTGCCAGCAGCTTAGTGTCAGGGAAATTATACGAGCAGTACTTC.

The V and J genes are TRBV27 and TRBJ2-5; possibly TRBD1 for D (6 bases). The CDR3 has 14 amino acids. CDR1 is MNHEY, CDR2 SMNVEV, per germline (reference sequence). Trimming removed 2 bases from V and 4 bases from J, with 11 bases in between. DNA for the CDR3: TGTGCCAGCAGTTTAAGCAGGGGATCAGAGACCCAGTACTTC. Translated: CASSLSRGSETQYF.

CDR3 sequence reads: CALAGDQETQYF. As DNA, the CDR3 is TGTGCCCTGGCGGGGGACCAAGAGACCCAGTACTTC. The genes are TRBV2 and TRBJ2-5; 7 bases are a match to TRBD2. The CDR3 covers 12 residues. Trimming took 11 bases from V and 0 from J; bases not matched to a gene: 3. From germline, CDR1 is SNHLY and CDR2 FYNNEI.

J is TRBJ2-1 and V is TRBV5-1; D is unclear. From germline, CDR1 is SGHRS and CDR2 YFSETQ. The CDR3 runs to 17 residues. Between the trimmed V and J ends, which lost 0 bases and 4 bases, there was a span of 17 bases. The CDR3 nucleotides are TGCGCCAGCAGCTTGGCCGCTTTGGGTCCCGGGTACAATGAGCAGTTCTTC. The encoded protein is CASSLAALGPGYNEQFF.

The chain carries TRBV10-3 and TRBJ1-2; a weak D match, TRBD1 (5 bases). V was clipped by 0 bases and J by 5 bases, with 7 bases between them. There are 13 residues in the CDR3. In germline, CDR1 is ENHRY, CDR2 SYGVKD. CDR3 sequence reads: CAISESGGYGYTF. CDR3 DNA: TGTGCCATCAGTGAGTCGGGGGGATATGGCTACACCTTC.

This chain joins TRBV6-5 and TRBJ2-7; D tentatively reads TRBD1 or TRBD2 (5 bases each). Between the trimmed V and J ends, which lost 2 bases and 2 bases, there was a span of 10 bases. CDR3 length: 14 residues. The germline CDR1 and CDR2 sequences are MNHEY and SVGAGI. CDR3 DNA: TGTGCCAGCAGTTACGGGGACGGGCCCTACGAGCAGTACTTC. Protein sequence: CASSYGDGPYEQYF.

This chain joins TRBV5-1 and TRBJ2-5; perhaps TRBD1 as D (6 bases). CDR1 and CDR2 from the germline V gene are SGHRS and YFSETQ. The CDR3 covers 14 residues. Trimming left V 4 bases short and J 2 bases short, with 12 bases between. The CDR3, as DNA: TGCGCCAGCAGCCCCGGGACAAGGCAAGAGACCCAGTACTTC. Translated: CASSPGTRQETQYF.

The rearrangement uses TRBV29-1 and TRBJ2-3; 7 nucleotides align to TRBD1. Losses at the gene ends were 6 bases for V and 0 bases for J; bases not matched to a gene: 6. CDR1 and CDR2 (germline): SQVTM, ANQGSEA. This CDR3 is built from 14 residues. CDR3 DNA: TGCAGCGTGGGAACAGGGGCGAGCACAGATACGCAGTATTTT. It specifies CSVGTGASTDTQYF.

This CDR3 is CASSFQAADTQYF. As DNA, the CDR3 is TGTGCCAGCAGCTTCCAGGCAGCCGATACGCAGTATTTT. The chain combines TRBV7-7 with TRBJ2-3; no definite D call. The CDR3 length is 13 residues. Trimming stripped 3 bases from V and 6 bases from J, with 10 bases between. CDR1 SSHAT and CDR2 FNYEAQ come from the germline V gene (reference sequence).

The V and J genes are TRBV4-2 and TRBJ2-7; D is unclear. In germline, CDR1 is LGHNA, CDR2 YNFKEQ. The V end was cut by 1 base, the J end by 5 bases, with 15 bases between. This CDR3 contains 15 residues. DNA of the CDR3: TGTGCCAGCAGCCAAGTATCGGGCAACCGCGACGAGCAGTACTTC. This codes for CASSQVSGNRDEQYF.

The chain joins TRBV5-1 to TRBJ2-1; TRBD2 might be the D (6 bases). In germline, CDR1 is SGHRS, CDR2 YFSETQ. The CDR3 covers 15 residues. V was trimmed by 2 bases and J by 0 bases, leaving 9 bases between them. The CDR3 DNA sequence: TGCGCCAGCAGCTTAGGAGGGAGCTCCTACAATGAGCAGTTCTTC. Its protein is CASSLGGSSYNEQFF.

The gene calls are TRBV7-2 and TRBJ1-3; D remains unclear. The ends were cut back, 6 bases at V and 0 bases at J, with 15 bases in the middle. This CDR3 has 16 residues. The germline CDR1 and CDR2 sequences are SGHTA and FQGNSA. The DNA of the CDR3 is TGTGCCAGCAGTATCCAAACCCTCCGCTCTGGAAACACCATATATTTT. Translated, it gives CASSIQTLRSGNTIYF.

This rearrangement joins TRBV28 to TRBJ1-2; D perhaps matches TRBD1 (5 bases). The V gene lost 4 bases and the J gene lost 5 bases, with 5 bases spanning the gap. The CDR3 consists of 11 residues. Germline CDR1 reads MDHEN; CDR2 reads SYDVKM. This CDR3 reads CASSWGYGYTF. CDR3 DNA: TGTGCCAGCAGTTGGGGGTATGGCTACACCTTC.

The chain carries TRBV5-1 and TRBJ2-3; a weak D match, TRBD2 (6 bases). Germline V lookup: CDR1 SGHRS, CDR2 YFSETQ. The CDR3 has 15 residues. Trimming took off 3 bases at V and 3 bases at J, with 14 bases between the two ends. The DNA for the CDR3 is TGCGCCAGCAGCTGGACTACCCCATTTACAGATACGCAGTATTTT. Encoded protein: CASSWTTPFTDTQYF.

The chain employs TRBV5-6 and TRBJ1-5; D unresolved. Germline lookup yields CDR1 SGHDT and CDR2 YYEEEE. Deletions cut 2 bases from V and 7 bases from J, with 13 bases between. This CDR3 comprises 14 residues. The CDR3 nucleotides are TGTGCCAGCAGCTTTTTTGAGGGCCGGCAGCCCCAGCATTTT. This gives the protein CASSFFEGRQPQHF. Using reference TRBV5-6 and TRBJ1-5 for the parts outside the CDR3, the full variable domain is DAGVTQSPTHLIKTRGQQVTLRCSPKSGHDTVSWYQQALGQGPQFIFQYYEEEERQRGNFPDRFSGHQFPNYSSELNVNALLLGDSALYLCASSFFEGRQPQHFGDGTRLSIL.